Below are 12 T cell receptor beta chains sequenced from a single sample in a study of cytomegalovirus exposure and HLA in healthy donors (dated by TCRdb to about 2017). The library was produced with the immunoSEQ multiplex PCR assay. Entries here come from immuneACCESS through TCRdb and include only in-frame sequences with V and J called. Some clones fail to appear in such tables; in the studies checked, an unresolved V gene covers under half of the shortfall, and the cause of the remainder is unknown. This sample is represented by 100,000 to 150,000 clones; 75% to 90% of them were singletons. 2% to 2.5% of the sample comes from the top ten. Sequenced sample: PBMCs. The receptors come from a woman under 30 in good health and CMV-seronegative.

This chain links TRBV19 with TRBJ2-2; 7 bases match TRBD2. The CDR3 has 15 amino acids. With 4 bases clipped from V and 2 bases from J, the junction kept 4 bases outside the gene matches. The germline V gene encodes CDR1 LNHDA and CDR2 SQIVND (reference sequence). This chain's CDR3 is CASSRAGANTGELFF. In DNA form, the CDR3 reads TGTGCCAGTAGTAGGGCGGGAGCTAACACCGGGGAGCTGTTTTTT.

The V gene is TRBV23-1, the J gene TRBJ1-5; D unclear. TRBV23-1 is reported as an ORF; its role is uncertain. V lost 2 bases, J lost 5 bases, and 10 bases lay in between. This CDR3 has 14 residues. The CDR3 sequence: CASSQPTSHQPQHF. In DNA, the CDR3 is TGCGCCAGCAGTCAACCGACAAGCCATCAGCCCCAGCATTTT.

V and J are TRBV7-6 and TRBJ2-3, with 9 positions matching TRBD2. Germline values: CDR1 SGHVS, CDR2 FNYEAQ. The CDR3 has 16 amino acids. J gave up 6 bases and V 5 bases, and 12 bases lay outside the gene matches. The CDR3 region is CASSPWVAGDPDTQYF. The CDR3 DNA follows: TGTGCCAGCAGCCCCTGGGTAGCGGGAGACCCGGATACGCAGTATTTT.

The chain uses TRBV19 and TRBJ1-4, with a tentative D call TRBD1 (5 bases). V was trimmed by 5 bases and J by 5 bases, leaving 15 bases between them. Germline V gene lookup returns CDR1 LNHDA and CDR2 SQIVND (reference sequence). The CDR3 contains 15 residues. Here the CDR3 reads CASSPRDRENEKLFF. The DNA of the CDR3 is TGTGCCAGTAGTCCGCGGGACCGCGAAAATGAAAAACTGTTTTTT.

Here the CDR3 DNA reads TGCGCCAGCAGCTTGGACGCGGGGGCGACCTTCCAGTTCTTC. Translation: CASSLDAGATFQFF. The rearrangement joins TRBV5-1 to TRBJ2-1; D is perhaps TRBD2 (7 bases). Germline values: CDR1 SGHRS, CDR2 YFSETQ. The ends were cut back, 0 bases at V and 13 bases at J, with 17 bases in the middle. This CDR3 region has 14 residues.

This chain uses TRBV15 with TRBJ2-7, with D tentatively TRBD1 (5 bases). The length of the CDR3 is 16 residues. V was clipped by 3 bases and J by 0 bases, with 15 bases between them. The germline gives CDR1 LNHNV, CDR2 YYDKDF (reference sequence). The CDR3 region has the DNA TGTGCCACCAGCAGTGAAATGACAGCTCTCTCCTACGAGCAGTACTTC. This codes for CATSSEMTALSYEQYF.

This clone was found many times. The chain is built from TRBV5-6 and TRBJ2-7; D gene ambiguous. Trimming cost V 1 base and J 5 bases, with 7 bases left between them. From germline, CDR1 is SGHDT and CDR2 YYEEEE. This CDR3 spans 12 amino acids. CDR3 sequence (DNA): TGTGCCAGCAGCTTGACAGTCAACGAGCAGTACTTC. It codes for CASSLTVNEQYF.

In its sample, this clone was seen a few times. The chain joins TRBV6-1 to TRBJ2-5; weak D call: TRBD1 (5 bases). Trimming removed 6 bases from V and 4 bases from J, with 9 bases in between. The CDR3 has 12 residues. Germline CDR1 MNHNS, CDR2 SASEGT. CDR3 nucleotides: TGTGCCAGCAGACAGGTCAGAGAGACCCAGTACTTC. Protein product: CASRQVRETQYF.

The chain combines TRBV16 with TRBJ2-1, with a weak D call TRBD2 (7 bases). Trimming cost V 4 bases and J 8 bases, with 18 bases left between them. CDR3 length: 15 residues. The germline V gene encodes CDR1 KGHSY and CDR2 FQNENV. CDR3 loop: CASSLLLSGGHEQFF. In DNA form, the CDR3 reads TGTGCCAGCAGCCTGTTACTTTCCGGGGGGCATGAGCAGTTCTTC.

The chain is built from TRBV2 and TRBJ1-5; D remains unclear. Trimming removed 5 bases at V and 0 bases at J, with 11 bases between. Germline V gene data show CDR1 as SNHLY and CDR2 as FYNNEI. CDR3 size: 15 residues. The CDR3 DNA sequence: TGTGCCAGCAGTCGGGGTAGATATAGCAATCAGCCCCAGCATTTT. Its protein is CASSRGRYSNQPQHF.

This chain connects TRBV5-5 to TRBJ2-2; D is unclear. This CDR3 has 14 residues. Per the germline V gene, CDR1 is SGHKS and CDR2 is YYEKEE (reference sequence). Trimming stripped 0 bases from V and 3 bases from J, with 6 bases between. The CDR3 DNA sequence: TGTGCCAGCAGCTTGGGCATAGACACCGGGGAGCTGTTTTTT. Encoded protein: CASSLGIDTGELFF.

The V call is TRBV7-6, the J call TRBJ2-1, with D unclear. The CDR3 runs to 15 residues. Germline V gives CDR1 SGHVS, CDR2 FNYEAQ. Deletions cut 1 base from V and 7 bases from J, with 14 bases between. Here the CDR3 reads CASSLGANSLNEQFF. CDR3 sequence (DNA): TGTGCCAGCAGCTTAGGAGCAAACAGTCTGAATGAGCAGTTCTTC.